This T cell receptor beta chain was documented in a study of T cell repertoires in cytomegalovirus infection. In TCRdb, the reads were re-called with MiXCR into one record per CDR3 protein. The sample contains hundreds of thousands of distinct CDR3 sequences, 35% to 45% of which appear only once. Germline CDR1 reads MDHEN; CDR2 reads SYDVKM. This CDR3 has 16 residues. Trimming pared 6 bases from V and 0 bases from J, leaving 16 bases between. Broader study findings: Clonotype analysis showed dominance of the ex vivo response by HLA-C-restricted CMV-specific TCR beta clonotypes.

This clonotype came up a few times. Its antigen is unknown. The TCR comes from a human donor in good health (CMV status not recorded). Some clones in this sample may be carry-over from other donors' samples. Sequencing was carried out using PBMCs. V is TRBV28 and J is TRBJ2-3; D may be TRBD2 (5 bases). CDR3 nucleotides: TGTGCCAGCAGCCAAACTGGAGACTATAGCACAGATACGCAGTATTTT. Its translation is CASSQTGDYSTDTQYF.